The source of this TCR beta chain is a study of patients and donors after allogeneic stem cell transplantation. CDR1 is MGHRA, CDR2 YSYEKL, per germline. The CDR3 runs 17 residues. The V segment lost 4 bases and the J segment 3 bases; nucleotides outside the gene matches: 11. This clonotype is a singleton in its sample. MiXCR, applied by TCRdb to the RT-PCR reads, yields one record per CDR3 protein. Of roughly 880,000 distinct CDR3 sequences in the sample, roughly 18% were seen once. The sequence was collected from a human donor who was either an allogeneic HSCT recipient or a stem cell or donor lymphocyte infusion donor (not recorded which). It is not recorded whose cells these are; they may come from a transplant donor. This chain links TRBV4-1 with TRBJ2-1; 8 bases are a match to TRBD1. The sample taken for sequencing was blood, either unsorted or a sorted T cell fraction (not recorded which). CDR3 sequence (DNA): TGCGCCAGCAGCCTACCAATAGGGGACAGGAGCTACAATGAGCAGTTCTTC. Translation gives CASSLPIGDRSYNEQFF.